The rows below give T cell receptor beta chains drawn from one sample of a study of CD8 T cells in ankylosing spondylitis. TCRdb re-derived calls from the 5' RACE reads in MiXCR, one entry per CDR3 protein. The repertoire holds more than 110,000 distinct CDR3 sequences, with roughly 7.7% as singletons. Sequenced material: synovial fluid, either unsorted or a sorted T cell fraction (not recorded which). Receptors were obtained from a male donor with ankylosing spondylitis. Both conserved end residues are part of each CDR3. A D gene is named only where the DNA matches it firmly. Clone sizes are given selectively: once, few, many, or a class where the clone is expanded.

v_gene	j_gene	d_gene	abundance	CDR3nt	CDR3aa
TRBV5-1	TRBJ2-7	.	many	TGCGCCAGCAGCTTGGGGGACGGAGATTACGAGCAGTACTTC	CASSLGDGDYEQYF
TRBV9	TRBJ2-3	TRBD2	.	TGTGCCAGCAGCGTAGCGGGGGGGCCGGATACGCAGTATTTT	CASSVAGGPDTQYF
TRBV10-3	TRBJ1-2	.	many	TGTGCCATCAGTAAGACAGACGAGATTGGGTATGGCTACACCTTC	CAISKTDEIGYGYTF
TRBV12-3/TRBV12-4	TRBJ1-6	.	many	TGTGCCAGCGGCCTTAATAGGGCTTCACCCCTCCACTTT	CASGLNRASPLHF
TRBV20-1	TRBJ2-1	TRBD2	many	TGCAGTGCTAGAGGGCTAGCGGGTGTGCAGTTCTTC	CSARGLAGVQFF
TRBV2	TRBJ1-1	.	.	TGTGCCTGTCTTTCCGGACCTGAAGCTTTCTTT	CACLSGPEAFF
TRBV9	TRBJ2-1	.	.	TGTGCCAGCAGCGTAGAACCCCTGGCGGGGTGGAATGAGCAGTTCTTC	CASSVEPLAGWNEQFF
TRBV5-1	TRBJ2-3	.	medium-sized	TGCGCCAGCAGTTGGGGGATTAGCACAGATACGCAGTATTTT	CASSWGISTDTQYF
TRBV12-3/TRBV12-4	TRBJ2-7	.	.	TGTGCCAGCAGACCGAGGGAGGCCTCCTACGAGCAGTACTTC	CASRPREASYEQYF
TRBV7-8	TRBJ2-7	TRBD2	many	TGTGCCAGCAGCTCTGGATGGCGGGAGACCTACGAGCAGTACTTC	CASSSGWRETYEQYF
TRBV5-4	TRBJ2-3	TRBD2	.	TGTGCCAGCAGCTTTTTGATTAGCGGGAGATACCATAGCACAGATACGCAGTATTTT	CASSFLISGRYHSTDTQYF
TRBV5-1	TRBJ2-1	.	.	TGCGCCAGCAGAGTAAGCTCCTACAATGAGCAGTTCTTC	CASRVSSYNEQFF
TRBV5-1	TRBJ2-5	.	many	TGCGCCAGCAGCTGGGATCGGAGAGAGACCCAGTACTTC	CASSWDRRETQYF
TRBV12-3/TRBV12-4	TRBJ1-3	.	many	TGTGCCAGCAGTTTAGGAACAGCCCGGAACACCATATATTTT	CASSLGTARNTIYF
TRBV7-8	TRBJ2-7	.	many	TGTGCCAGCAGCTTCCCATTATTACCGGGACGGGCCTACGAGCAGTACTTC	CASSFPLLPGRAYEQYF
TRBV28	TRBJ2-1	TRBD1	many	TGTGCCACCTCAGGGGGCTCTTCCAATGAGCAGTTCTTC	CATSGGSSNEQFF
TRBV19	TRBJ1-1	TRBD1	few	TGTGCCAGTAGTATGAGGGGGCGCGTTACCAATCGGAACACTGAAGCTTTCTTT	CASSMRGRVTNRNTEAFF
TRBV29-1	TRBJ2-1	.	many	TGCAGCGCCCGAGGAGGGGGGGCGAGAAATGAGCAGTTCTTC	CSARGGGARNEQFF
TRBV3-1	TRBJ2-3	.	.	TGTGCCAGCTGCCAAGGGCTCCGCCGGACCAGCACAGATACGCAGTATTTT	CASCQGLRRTSTDTQYF
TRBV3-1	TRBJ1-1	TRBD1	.	TGTGCCAGCAGCTTACGACAGGGGATGGGAGCTTTCTTT	CASSLRQGMGAFF
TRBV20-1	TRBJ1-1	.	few	TGCAGTGTCGAGGCCCTGAGGGCTGAAGCTTTCTTT	CSVEALRAEAFF
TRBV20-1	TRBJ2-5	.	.	TGCAGTGGAAGATCAGTCATCGCCGGGGAGACCCAGTACTTC	CSGRSVIAGETQYF
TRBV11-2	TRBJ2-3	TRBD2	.	TGTGCCAGCAGCTTATATGGTCGGGGACTAGCGGGAACGGGCCTCACAGATACGCAGTATTTT	CASSLYGRGLAGTGLTDTQYF
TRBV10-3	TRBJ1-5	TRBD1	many	TGTGCCATCAGTGACGACAGGGGGTGGCAGCCCCAGCATTTT	CAISDDRGWQPQHF
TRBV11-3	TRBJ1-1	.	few	TGTGCCAGCAGCCTCATGGAGGGTCAAGCTTTCTTT	CASSLMEGQAFF
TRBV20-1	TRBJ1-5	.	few	TGCAGTGCTAGCGAGTTGAATCAGCCCCAGCATTTT	CSASELNQPQHF
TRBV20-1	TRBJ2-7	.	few	TGCAGTGCTATCTCGGAGCACTTCTCCTACGAGCAGTACTTC	CSAISEHFSYEQYF
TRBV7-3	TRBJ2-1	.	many	TGTGCCAGCAGCTTGAATTTCAATGAGCAGTTCTTC	CASSLNFNEQFF
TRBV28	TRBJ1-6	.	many	TGTGCCAGCAGTCGCCCCCCTGTGGGTAATTCACCCCTCCACTTT	CASSRPPVGNSPLHF
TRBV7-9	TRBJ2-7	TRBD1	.	TGTGCCAGCAGCCCGACAGGGGTTAGCGAGCAGTACTTC	CASSPTGVSEQYF
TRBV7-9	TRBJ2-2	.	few	TGTGCCAGCAGCTTTCCAGGGGTCTACACCGGGGAGCTGTTTTTT	CASSFPGVYTGELFF
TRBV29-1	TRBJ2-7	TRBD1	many	TGCAGCGTTGTTACGACAGGGCTTGGCGAGCAGTACTTC	CSVVTTGLGEQYF
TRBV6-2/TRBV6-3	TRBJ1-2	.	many	TGTGCCAGCAGTTACCGGCGGGGGGTGACTGGCTACACCTTC	CASSYRRGVTGYTF
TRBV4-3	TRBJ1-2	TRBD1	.	TGCGCCAGCAGCCAAGGGGACAGGGGTTGGTATGGCTACACCTTC	CASSQGDRGWYGYTF
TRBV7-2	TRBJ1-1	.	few	TGTGCCAGCAGCTCATATAACACTGAAGCTTTCTTT	CASSSYNTEAFF
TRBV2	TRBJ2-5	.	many	TGTGCCAGCAGTTTAAGGGGCCTGCCTCAAGAGACCCAGTACTTC	CASSLRGLPQETQYF
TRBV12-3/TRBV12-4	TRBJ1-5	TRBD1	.	TGTGCCTCCTGGGACAGGGGCAATCAGCCCCAGCATTTT	CASWDRGNQPQHF
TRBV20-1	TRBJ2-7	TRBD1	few	TGCAGTGCTAGGCCCGGGACAGGGAAGTTCGAGCAGTACTTC	CSARPGTGKFEQYF
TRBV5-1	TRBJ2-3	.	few	TGCGCCAGCAGCTCCTTGGGGGACACAGATACGCAGTATTTT	CASSSLGDTDTQYF
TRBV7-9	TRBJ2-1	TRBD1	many	TGTGCCAGCAGCTATAACAGGGGGCTATCCTCTGAGCAGTTCTTC	CASSYNRGLSSEQFF
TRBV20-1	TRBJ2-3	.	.	TGCAGTGCTAGTGCCCCCCTAGGCACAGATACGCAGTATTTT	CSASAPLGTDTQYF
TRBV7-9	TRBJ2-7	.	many	TGTGCCAGCAGCTTAGCCCCCTCCACGCATCCCGACTACGAGCAGTACTTC	CASSLAPSTHPDYEQYF
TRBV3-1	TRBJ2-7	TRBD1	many	TGTGCCAGCAGCCCCCGGGACAGGACCTACGAGCAGTACTTC	CASSPRDRTYEQYF
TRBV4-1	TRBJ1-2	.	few	TGCGCCAGCAGCCAAGGGGGATCAAGGGACTATGGCTACACCTTC	CASSQGGSRDYGYTF
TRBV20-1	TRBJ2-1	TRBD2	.	TGCAGTGCTAGAGATTACGGGAGGGAATACAATGAGCAGTTCTTC	CSARDYGREYNEQFF
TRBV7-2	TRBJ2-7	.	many	TGTGCCAGCAGCCCTAGCGTCCCGGCTGGGTACGAGCAGTACTTC	CASSPSVPAGYEQYF
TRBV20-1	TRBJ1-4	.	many	TGCAGTGCTAGGCGGCCGGCCTCTAATGAAAAACTGTTTTTT	CSARRPASNEKLFF
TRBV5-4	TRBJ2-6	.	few	TGTGCCAGCAGCTCGGGACAAGGAAGGTCTGGGGCCAACGTCCTGACTTTC	CASSSGQGRSGANVLTF
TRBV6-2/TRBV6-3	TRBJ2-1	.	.	TGTGCCAGCAGTCGCCTGGACAATGAGCAGTTCTTC	CASSRLDNEQFF
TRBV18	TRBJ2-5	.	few	TGTGCCAGCTCACCCCCTACCCGACCTGAAGAGACCCAGTACTTC	CASSPPTRPEETQYF
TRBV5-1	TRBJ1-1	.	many	TGCGCCAGCAGCGCACAGGGAGGGGACACTGAAGCTTTCTTT	CASSAQGGDTEAFF
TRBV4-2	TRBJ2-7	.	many	TGTGCCAGCAGCCAAACGGGTACGGGCTTTTACGAGCAGTACTTC	CASSQTGTGFYEQYF
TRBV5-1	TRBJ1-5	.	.	TGCGCCAGCAGCTTGGACTCCTACGGCAATCAGCCCCAGCATTTT	CASSLDSYGNQPQHF
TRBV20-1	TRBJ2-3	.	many	TGCAGTGCTAGGCTCGGGGGGCAAGATACGCAGTATTTT	CSARLGGQDTQYF
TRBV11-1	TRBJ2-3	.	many	TGTGCCAGCAACCCGACCGTCACCTCGAATACGCAGTATTTT	CASNPTVTSNTQYF
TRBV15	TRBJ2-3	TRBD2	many	TGTGCCACCAGCAGCGCGAGCGGGGGGGCCCTTAGCACAGATACGCAGTATTTT	CATSSASGGALSTDTQYF
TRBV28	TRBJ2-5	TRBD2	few	TGTGCCAGCAGGCAGACTAGCGGGGGTGGACAGACCCAGTACTTC	CASRQTSGGGQTQYF
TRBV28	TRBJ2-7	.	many	TGTGCCAGCAGGGGCGCCGGGACGGTAACCTACGAGCAGTACTTC	CASRGAGTVTYEQYF